Reported below is one TCR beta chain. Its antigen is not identified. This was a deep-level run. Repertoires were generated with immunoSEQ multiplex PCR, while TCRdb's copy carries only in-frame clones and drops some. In the table there are around 700,000 clones, around 67% of which are singletons. The V segment lost 3 bases and the J segment 1 base; nucleotides outside the gene matches: 0. The CDR3 runs to 14 residues. The germline CDR1 and CDR2 sequences are MNHNS and SASEGT. The data originate from a study of shared clonotypes between healthy human individuals. Every donor was a Caucasian adult from Nashville, Tennessee. Broader study findings: Naive subsets usually exceeded memory subsets in estimated richness.

The TCR was taken from a young woman in good health. This chain connects TRBV6-1 to TRBJ1-3; TRBD1 matches 7 bases. The sequencing sample was made of memory CD4+ T cells sorted from blood. Subset of the sample: CD45RA-negative fraction. CDR3 sequence reads: CASSEGQSGNTIYF. The CDR3 DNA reads as TGTGCCAGCAGTGAGGGACAGTCTGGAAACACCATATATTTT.